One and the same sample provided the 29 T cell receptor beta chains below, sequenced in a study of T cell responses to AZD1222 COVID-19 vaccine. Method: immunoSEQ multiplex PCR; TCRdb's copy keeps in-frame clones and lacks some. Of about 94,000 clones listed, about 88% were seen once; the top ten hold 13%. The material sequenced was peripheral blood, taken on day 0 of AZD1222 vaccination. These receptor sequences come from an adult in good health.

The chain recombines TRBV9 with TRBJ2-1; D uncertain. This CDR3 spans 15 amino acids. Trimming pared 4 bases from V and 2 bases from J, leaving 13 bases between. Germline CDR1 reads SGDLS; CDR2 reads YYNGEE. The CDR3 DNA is TGTGCCAGCAGCCCCCCCACGGGCCCCTACAATGAGCAGTTCTTC. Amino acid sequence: CASSPPTGPYNEQFF.

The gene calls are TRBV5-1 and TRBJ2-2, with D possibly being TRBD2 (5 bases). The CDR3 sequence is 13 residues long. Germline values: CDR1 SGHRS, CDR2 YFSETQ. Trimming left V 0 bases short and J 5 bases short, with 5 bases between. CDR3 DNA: TGCGCCAGCAGCTTGGGCGGGACCGGGGAGCTGTTTTTT. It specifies CASSLGGTGELFF.

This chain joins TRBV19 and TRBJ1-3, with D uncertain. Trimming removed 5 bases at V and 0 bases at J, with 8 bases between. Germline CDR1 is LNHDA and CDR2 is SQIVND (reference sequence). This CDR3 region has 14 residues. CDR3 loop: CASSQKSSGNTIYF. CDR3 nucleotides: TGTGCCAGTAGTCAGAAGAGCTCTGGAAACACCATATATTTT. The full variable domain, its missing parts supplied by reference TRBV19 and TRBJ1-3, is DGGITQSPKYLFRKEGQNVTLSCEQNLNHDAMYWYRQDPGQGLRLIYYSQIVNDFQKGDIAEGYSVSREKKESFPLTVTSAQKNPTAFYLCASSQKSSGNTIYFGEGSWLTVV.

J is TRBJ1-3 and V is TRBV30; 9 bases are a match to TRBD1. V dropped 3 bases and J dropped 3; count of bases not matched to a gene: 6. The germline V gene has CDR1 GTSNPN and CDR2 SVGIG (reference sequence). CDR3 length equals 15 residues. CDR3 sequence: CAWRPPGQGGNTIYF. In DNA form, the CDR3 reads TGTGCCTGGAGACCCCCGGGACAGGGTGGAAACACCATATATTTT.

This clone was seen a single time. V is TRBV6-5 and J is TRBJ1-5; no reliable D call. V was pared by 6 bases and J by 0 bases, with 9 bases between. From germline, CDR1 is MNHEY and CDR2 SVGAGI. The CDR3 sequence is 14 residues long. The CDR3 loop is CASRQATSNQPQHF. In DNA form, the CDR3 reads TGTGCCAGCAGGCAGGCCACTAGCAATCAGCCCCAGCATTTT.

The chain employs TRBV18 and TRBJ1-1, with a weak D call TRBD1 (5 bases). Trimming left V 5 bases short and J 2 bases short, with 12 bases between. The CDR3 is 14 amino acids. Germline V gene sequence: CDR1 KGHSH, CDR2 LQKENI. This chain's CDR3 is CASSYYRDNTEAFF. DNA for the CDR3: TGTGCCAGCTCATATTACCGGGACAACACTGAAGCTTTCTTT.

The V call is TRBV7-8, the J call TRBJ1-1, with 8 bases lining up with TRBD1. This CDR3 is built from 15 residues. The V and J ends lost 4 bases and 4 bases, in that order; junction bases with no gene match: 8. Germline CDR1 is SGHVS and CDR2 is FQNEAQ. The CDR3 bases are TGTGCCAGCAGCTCGAGGGGGGGGACAGGCACTGAAGCTTTCTTT. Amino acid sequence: CASSSRGGTGTEAFF.

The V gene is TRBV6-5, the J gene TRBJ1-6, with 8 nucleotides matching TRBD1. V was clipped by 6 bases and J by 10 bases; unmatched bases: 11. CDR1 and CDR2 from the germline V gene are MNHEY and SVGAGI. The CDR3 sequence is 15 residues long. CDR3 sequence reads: CASSDTGGLESPLHF. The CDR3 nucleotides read TGTGCCAGCAGCGATACAGGGGGATTGGAGTCACCCCTCCACTTT.

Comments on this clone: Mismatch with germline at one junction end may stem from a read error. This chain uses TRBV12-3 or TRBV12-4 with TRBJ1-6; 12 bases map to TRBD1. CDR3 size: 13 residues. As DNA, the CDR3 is TGTGCCAGCAGTTTTAGGGACAGGGGGCCTTCCACCTTT. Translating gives CASSFRDRGPSTF.

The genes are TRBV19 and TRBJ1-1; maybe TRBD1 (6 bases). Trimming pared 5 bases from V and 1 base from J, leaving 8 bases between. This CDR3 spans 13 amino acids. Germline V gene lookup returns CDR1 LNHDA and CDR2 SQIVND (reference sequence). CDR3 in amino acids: CASSVQGNTEAFF. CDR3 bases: TGTGCCAGTAGTGTACAGGGGAACACTGAAGCTTTCTTT.

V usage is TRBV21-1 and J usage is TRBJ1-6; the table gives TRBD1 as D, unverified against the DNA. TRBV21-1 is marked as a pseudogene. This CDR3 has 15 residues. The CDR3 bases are TGTGCCAGCAGTACTTACCCTCACAGGAATTCACCCCTCCACTTT. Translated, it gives CASSTYPHRNSPLHF.

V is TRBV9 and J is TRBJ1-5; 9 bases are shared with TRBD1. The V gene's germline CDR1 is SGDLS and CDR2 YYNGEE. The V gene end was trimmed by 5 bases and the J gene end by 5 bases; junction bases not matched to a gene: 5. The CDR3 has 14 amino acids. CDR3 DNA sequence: TGTGCCAGCAGTGGGACAGGGAGTTATCAGCCCCAGCATTTT. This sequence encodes CASSGTGSYQPQHF.

The DNA of the CDR3 is TGTGCCATCAGTGAAGATAACCCAAGCAAGGATGGCTACACCTTC. It is translated as CAISEDNPSKDGYTF. V is TRBV10-3 and J is TRBJ1-2; D is undetermined. CDR1 and CDR2 (germline): ENHRY, SYGVKD. V lost 3 bases and J 6 bases, leaving 17 bases between the germline ends. The CDR3 is 15 amino acids.

CDR3 coding DNA: TGCAGCGTCTCCCCCCGGACAGGGCTCTCCGAGCAGTACTTC. Translation gives CSVSPRTGLSEQYF. The rearrangement links TRBV29-1 to TRBJ2-7; 8 positions agree with TRBD1. The CDR3 sequence is 14 residues long. CDR1 is SQVTM, CDR2 ANQGSEA, per germline. J gave up 6 bases and V 6 bases, and 13 bases lay outside the gene matches.

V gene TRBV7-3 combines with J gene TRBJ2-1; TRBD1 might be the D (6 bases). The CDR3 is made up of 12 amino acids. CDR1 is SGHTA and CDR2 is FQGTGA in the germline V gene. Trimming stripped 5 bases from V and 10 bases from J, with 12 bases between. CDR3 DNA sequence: TGTGCCAGCAGCCACAGGGACGGCGAGCAGTTCTTC. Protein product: CASSHRDGEQFF.

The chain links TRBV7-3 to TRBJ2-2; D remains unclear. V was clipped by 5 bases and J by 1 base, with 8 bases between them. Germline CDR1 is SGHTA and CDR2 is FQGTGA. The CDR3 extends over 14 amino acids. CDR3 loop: CASSRVVNTGELFF. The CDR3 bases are TGTGCCAGCAGCCGAGTGGTGAACACCGGGGAGCTGTTTTTT.

DNA of the CDR3: TGTGCCTCACAAGGGCAGGGGAATTACAATGAGCAGTTCTTC. Its protein product is CASQGQGNYNEQFF. The J gene is TRBJ2-1, the V gene TRBV3-1 (or the pseudogene TRBV3-2); weak D call: TRBD1 (6 bases). V was cut by 11 bases and J by 4 bases, with 18 bases left in between. This CDR3 comprises 14 residues. In germline, CDR1 is LGHDT, CDR2 YNNKEL (reference sequence).

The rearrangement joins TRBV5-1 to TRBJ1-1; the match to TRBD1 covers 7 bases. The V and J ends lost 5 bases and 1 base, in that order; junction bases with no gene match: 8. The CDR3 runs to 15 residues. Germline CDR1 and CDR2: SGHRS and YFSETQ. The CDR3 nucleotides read TGCGCCAGCAGTGTGGAGGGGGCTGGGAACACTGAAGCTTTCTTT. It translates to CASSVEGAGNTEAFF. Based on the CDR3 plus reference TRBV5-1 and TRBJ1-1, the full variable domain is KAGVTQTPRYLIKTRGQQVTLSCSPISGHRSVSWYQQTPGQGLQFLFEYFSETQRNKGNFPGRFSGRQFSNSRSEMNVSTLELGDSALYLCASSVEGAGNTEAFFGQGTRLTVV.

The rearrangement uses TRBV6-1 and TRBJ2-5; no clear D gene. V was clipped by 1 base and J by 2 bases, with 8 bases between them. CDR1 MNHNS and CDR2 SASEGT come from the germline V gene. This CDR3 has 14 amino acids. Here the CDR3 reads CASSEGLIQETQYF. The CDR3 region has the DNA TGTGCCAGCAGTGAAGGACTTATACAAGAGACCCAGTACTTC.

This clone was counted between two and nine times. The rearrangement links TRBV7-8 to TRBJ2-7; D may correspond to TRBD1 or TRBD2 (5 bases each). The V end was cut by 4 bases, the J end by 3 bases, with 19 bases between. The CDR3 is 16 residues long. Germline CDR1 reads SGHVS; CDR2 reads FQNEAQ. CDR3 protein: CASSSRRDPINYEQYF. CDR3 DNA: TGTGCCAGCAGCTCGCGTCGGGACCCTATAAACTACGAGCAGTACTTC.

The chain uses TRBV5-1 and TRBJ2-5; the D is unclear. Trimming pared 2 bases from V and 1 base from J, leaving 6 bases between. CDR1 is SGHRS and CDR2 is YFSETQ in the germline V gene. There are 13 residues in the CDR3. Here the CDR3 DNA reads TGCGCCAGCAGCTTACAAAGCCAAGAGACCCAGTACTTC. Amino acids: CASSLQSQETQYF.

Here the CDR3 reads CASSLASGGWTEAFF. In nucleotides, the CDR3 is TGTGCCAGCAGCTTAGCCTCAGGGGGGTGGACTGAAGCTTTCTTT. The rearrangement joins TRBV7-9 to TRBJ1-1; 7 bases map to TRBD1. From germline, CDR1 is SEHNR and CDR2 FQNEAQ (reference sequence). CDR3 length equals 15 residues. J gave up 5 bases and V 0 bases, and 6 bases lay outside the gene matches.

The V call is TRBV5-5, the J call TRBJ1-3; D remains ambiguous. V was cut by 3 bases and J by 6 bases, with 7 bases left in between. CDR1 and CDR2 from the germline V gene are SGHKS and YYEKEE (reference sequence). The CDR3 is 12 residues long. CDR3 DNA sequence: TGTGCCAGCAGCTCTAACTTAAACACCATATATTTT. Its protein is CASSSNLNTIYF. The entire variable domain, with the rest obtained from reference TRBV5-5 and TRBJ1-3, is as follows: DAGVTQSPTHLIKTRGQQVTLRCSPISGHKSVSWYQQVLGQGPQFIFQYYEKEERGRGNFPDRFSARQFPNYSSELNVNALLLGDSALYLCASSSNLNTIYFGEGSWLTVV.

The CDR3 reads CATSDSGGQNTGELFF. As DNA, the CDR3 is TGTGCCACCAGTGATTCGGGGGGGCAGAACACCGGGGAGCTGTTTTTT. V gene TRBV24-1 combines with J gene TRBJ2-2; 8 nucleotides line up with TRBD2. Germline trimming cut 2 bases from V and 1 base from J; bases unmatched to any gene: 2. CDR3 length: 16 amino acids. CDR1 is KGHDR, CDR2 SFDVKD, per germline.

CDR3 amino acids: CASSVGGGISEAFF. In DNA, the CDR3 is TGTGCCAGCAGCGTAGGTGGAGGGATCTCTGAAGCTTTCTTT. V gene TRBV9 combines with J gene TRBJ1-1; D gene unclear. The V gene's germline CDR1 is SGDLS and CDR2 YYNGEE. The V and J ends lost 0 bases and 6 bases respectively, with 12 bases between them. CDR3 size: 14 residues.

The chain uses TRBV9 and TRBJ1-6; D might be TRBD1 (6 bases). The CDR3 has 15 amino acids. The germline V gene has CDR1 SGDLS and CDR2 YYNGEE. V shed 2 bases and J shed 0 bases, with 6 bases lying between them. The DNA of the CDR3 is TGTGCCAGCAGCGTGGGGGCCTCCTATAATTCACCCCTCCACTTT. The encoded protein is CASSVGASYNSPLHF.

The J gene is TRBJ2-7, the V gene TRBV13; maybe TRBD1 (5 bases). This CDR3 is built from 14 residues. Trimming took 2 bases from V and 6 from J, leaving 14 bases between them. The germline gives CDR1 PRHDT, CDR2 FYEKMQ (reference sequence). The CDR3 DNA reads TGTGCCAGCAGCTTATCCGACAGAACCGGCGAGCAGTACTTC. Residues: CASSLSDRTGEQYF. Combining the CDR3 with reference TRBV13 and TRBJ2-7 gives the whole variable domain AAGVIQSPRHLIKEKRETATLKCYPIPRHDTVYWYQQGPGQDPQFLISFYEKMQSDKGSIPDRFSAQQFSDYHSELNMSSLELGDSALYFCASSLSDRTGEQYFGPGTRLTVT.

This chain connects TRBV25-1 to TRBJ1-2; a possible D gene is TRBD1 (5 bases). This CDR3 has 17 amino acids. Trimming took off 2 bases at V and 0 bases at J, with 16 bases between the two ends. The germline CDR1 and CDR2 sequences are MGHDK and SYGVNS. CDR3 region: CASSERAGDRANYGYTF. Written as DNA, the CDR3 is TGTGCCAGCAGTGAAAGGGCGGGGGACCGAGCTAACTATGGCTACACCTTC.

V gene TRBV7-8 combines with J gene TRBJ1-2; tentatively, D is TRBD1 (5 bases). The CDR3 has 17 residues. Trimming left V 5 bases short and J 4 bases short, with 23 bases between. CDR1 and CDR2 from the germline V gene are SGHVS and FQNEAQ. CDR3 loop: CASSPGIGTQHGYGYTF. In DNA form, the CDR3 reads TGTGCCAGCAGCCCCGGGATTGGGACCCAGCACGGCTATGGCTACACCTTC.